These 25 T cell receptor beta chains came from one sample sequenced in a study of T cells in Graves' hyperthyroidism and ophthalmopathy. RNA transcripts were the template for amplifying TCR beta CDR3 regions. Researchers ran a first-round RT-PCR on the TCR CDR3 using the HTBI primer set. TCRdb itself ran the multiplex PCR reads through MiXCR, one entry per CDR3 protein. This table has some 270,000 distinct CDR3 sequences, roughly an eighth appearing once. Sample: blood. These receptor sequences come from a woman between 40 and 55 years old with Graves' hyperthyroidism.

This clonotype has a count of ten or more. The DNA for the CDR3 is TGTGCCAGCAAACGATCCGGGACTAGCGGGAGGAATGAGCAGTTCTTC. It translates to CASKRSGTSGRNEQFF. The V and J genes are TRBV27 and TRBJ2-1; 15 bases align to TRBD2. The CDR3 consists of 16 residues. V dropped 7 bases and J dropped 7; count of bases not matched to a gene: 8. CDR1 and CDR2 (germline): MNHEY, SMNVEV (reference sequence).

This clonotype appeared many times. The DNA of the CDR3 is TGTGCCAGCAGCTACCGGAGAGGGACACACCAAGAGACCCAGTACTTC. As protein: CASSYRRGTHQETQYF. The gene calls are TRBV7-9 and TRBJ2-5; D might be TRBD1 (6 bases). This CDR3 is built from 16 residues. With 4 bases removed from V and 0 bases from J, the gap between germline ends came to 15 bases. CDR1 SEHNR and CDR2 FQNEAQ come from the germline V gene (reference sequence).

This clonotype was seen at least ten times. The J gene is TRBJ2-3, the V gene TRBV12-3 or TRBV12-4; the D is unclear. Trimming took off 5 bases at V and 4 bases at J, with 10 bases between the two ends. The CDR3 sequence is 13 residues long. CDR3 sequence (DNA): TGTGCCAGCAGTAGGACGACGGCAGATACGCAGTATTTT. It encodes CASSRTTADTQYF.

This clonotype was detected a few times. The gene calls are TRBV9 and TRBJ2-1; TRBD1 might be the D (6 bases). V lost 2 bases and J 2 bases, leaving 11 bases between the germline ends. Germline-derived CDR1 and CDR2 are SGDLS and YYNGEE. The CDR3 is 15 amino acids. The CDR3 nucleotides are TGTGCCAGCAGCGTCCGGGACACGGCCTACAATGAGCAGTTCTTC. Its protein is CASSVRDTAYNEQFF. The full variable domain, its missing parts supplied by reference TRBV9 and TRBJ2-1, is DSGVTQTPKHLITATGQRVTLRCSPRSGDLSVYWYQQSLDQGLQFLIQYYNGEERAKGNILERFSAQQFPDLHSELNLSSLELGDSALYFCASSVRDTAYNEQFFGPGTRLTVL.

This clonotype was detected ten times or more. The chain couples TRBV28 to TRBJ2-1; D might be TRBD1 (7 bases). With 6 bases removed from V and 3 bases from J, the gap between germline ends came to 15 bases. Per the germline V gene, CDR1 is MDHEN and CDR2 is SYDVKM. The CDR3 runs to 15 residues. The CDR3 sequence: CASRIGGTVYNEQFF. CDR3 DNA sequence: TGTGCCAGCAGAATTGGGGGGACAGTCTACAATGAGCAGTTCTTC.

This clonotype was seen a handful of times. V gene TRBV25-1 combines with J gene TRBJ2-5; 11 bases align to TRBD1. Per the germline V gene, CDR1 is MGHDK and CDR2 is SYGVNS. This CDR3 spans 15 amino acids. V lost 3 bases and J lost 5; bases outside the gene matches: 5. This chain's CDR3 is CASSEGQGGGETQYF. For the CDR3, the DNA is TGTGCCAGCAGTGAGGGACAGGGGGGTGGGGAGACCCAGTACTTC.

This clonotype appeared many times. This chain uses TRBV2 with TRBJ1-3; 10 nucleotides line up with TRBD1. CDR1 and CDR2 (germline): SNHLY, FYNNEI. The CDR3 covers 16 residues. J was trimmed by 1 base and V by 8 bases; bases with no gene match: 8. Written as DNA, the CDR3 is TGTGCCAGCTTTCCGGGACAGGGGATATCTGGAAACACCATATATTTT. Encoded protein: CASFPGQGISGNTIYF.

A remark on this clonotype: The junction and the germline gene differ at one end; a read error may be behind it. The gene calls are TRBV2 and TRBJ2-5; D might be TRBD2 (5 bases). This CDR3 region has 14 residues. The germline CDR1 and CDR2 sequences are SNHLY and FYNNEI. The CDR3 coding sequence is TGTGCCAGCAGTGATCAGGAGGCGAGGGAGACCCAGTATTTC. As protein: CASSDQEARETQYF. The full variable domain, its missing parts supplied by reference TRBV2 and TRBJ2-5, is EPEVTQTPSHQVTQMGQEVILRCVPISNHLYFYWYRQILGQKVEFLVSFYNNEISEKSEIFDDQFSVERPDGSNFTLKIRSTKLEDSAMYFCASSDQEARETQYFGPGTRLLVL.

This clonotype was counted between two and nine times. The rearrangement uses TRBV29-1 and TRBJ1-2; D not resolved. The V gene's germline CDR1 is SQVTM and CDR2 ANQGSEA. The CDR3 is made up of 11 amino acids. Trimming took off 4 bases at V and 8 bases at J, with 11 bases between the two ends. In nucleotides, the CDR3 is TGCAGCGTTGGGGTGGTATACGGCTACACCTTC. This codes for CSVGVVYGYTF.

This chain joins TRBV5-1 and TRBJ2-1; D tentatively fits TRBD1 or TRBD2 (6 bases each). CDR3 length: 15 amino acids. V was pared by 1 base and J by 4 bases, with 12 bases between. CDR1 is SGHRS, CDR2 YFSETQ, per germline. The CDR3 coding sequence is TGCGCCAGCAGCTTGACAGGAGGGGGGTACAATGAGCAGTTCTTC. Translated: CASSLTGGGYNEQFF.

This clonotype was counted at least ten times. V gene TRBV7-9 combines with J gene TRBJ2-3; 11 bases agree with TRBD2. Germline CDR1 SEHNR, CDR2 FQNEAQ (reference sequence). CDR3 length: 17 amino acids. V was clipped by 4 bases and J by 2 bases; unmatched bases: 8. CDR3 DNA sequence: TGTGCCAGCAGCTCCTGGACTAGCGGGTTGTACACAGATACGCAGTATTTT. This sequence encodes CASSSWTSGLYTDTQYF.

This clonotype was counted at least ten times. The chain employs TRBV6-1 and TRBJ2-7, with TRBD2 identical over 10 bases. This CDR3 contains 16 residues. The trim removed 5 bases at V and 0 bases at J, leaving 7 bases unmatched. Per the germline V gene, CDR1 is MNHNS and CDR2 is SASEGT. The CDR3 nucleotides read TGTGCCAGCAGTCACACACTAGCGGGACCCTCCTACGAGCAGTACTTC. Translation: CASSHTLAGPSYEQYF.

This chain links TRBV4-1 with TRBJ2-7; weak D call: TRBD2 (6 bases). Germline V gene sequence: CDR1 MGHRA, CDR2 YSYEKL. Trimming took 5 bases from V and 4 from J, leaving 15 bases between them. There are 14 residues in the CDR3. The CDR3 region is CASSYRTSIYEQYF. The CDR3 nucleotides read TGCGCCAGCAGCTACCGTACTAGCATTTACGAGCAGTACTTC.

This clonotype was seen many times. The gene calls are TRBV6-1 and TRBJ2-7, with TRBD1 matching 9 bases. The CDR3 contains 14 residues. Germline V CDR1 and CDR2: MNHNS, SASEGT. The V segment lost 7 bases and the J segment 3 bases; nucleotides outside the gene matches: 7. CDR3 in amino acids: CASIGGQGYYEQYF. The CDR3 nucleotides are TGTGCCAGCATTGGAGGACAGGGGTACTACGAGCAGTACTTC.

The chain joins TRBV18 to TRBJ2-1; D is possibly TRBD1 (6 bases). The germline V and J ends were trimmed by 4 bases and 3 bases, with 10 bases remaining between them. Germline CDR1 and CDR2: KGHSH and LQKENI. The CDR3 sequence is 14 residues long. The CDR3, as DNA: TGTGCCAGCTCACGGGACATGGACTACAATGAGCAGTTCTTC. Amino acids: CASSRDMDYNEQFF.

V gene TRBV30 combines with J gene TRBJ1-4; TRBD1 is a possible D gene (5 bases). Germline CDR1 GTSNPN, CDR2 SVGIG (reference sequence). The CDR3 sequence is 15 residues long. The V end was cut by 1 base, the J end by 3 bases, with 12 bases between. This chain's CDR3 is CAWSDFGGANEKLFF. CDR3 DNA sequence: TGTGCCTGGAGTGATTTCGGGGGTGCTAATGAAAAACTGTTTTTT.

A note on this clonotype: This may be a read error: a much more frequent sequence differs by one nucleotide. V is TRBV20-1 and J is TRBJ2-3; 7 nucleotides line up with TRBD1. After removal of 6 bases from V and 4 bases from J, the junction contained 10 bases not matched to a gene. This CDR3 spans 14 amino acids. In germline, CDR1 is DFQATT, CDR2 SNEGSKA (reference sequence). The CDR3 DNA sequence: TGCAGTGCCCTAGACAGGGACGAGGCAGATACGCAGTATTTT. Encoded protein: CSALDRDEADTQYF.

This clonotype was detected ten times or more. J is TRBJ1-5 and V is TRBV6-2 or TRBV6-3; TRBD1 is a possible D gene (5 bases). Germline CDR1 is MNHEY and CDR2 is SVGEGT. The CDR3 covers 13 residues. Deletions cut 7 bases from V and 4 bases from J, with 11 bases between. As DNA, the CDR3 is TGTGCCAGCAAGAAGCCAGGGAATCAGCCCCAGCATTTT. This codes for CASKKPGNQPQHF.

This clonotype was picked up a small number of times. V gene TRBV7-3 combines with J gene TRBJ1-1; weak D call: TRBD1 (6 bases). Trimming removed 6 bases at V and 0 bases at J, with 14 bases between. The CDR3 loop spans 15 amino acids. Germline V gives CDR1 SGHTA, CDR2 FQGTGA. CDR3 amino acids: CASSSRGAMNTEAFF. The DNA for the CDR3 is TGTGCCAGCAGTTCACGGGGGGCCATGAACACTGAAGCTTTCTTT.

In the case of this clonotype: A much larger clone lies a single base off, so this may be a read error. The chain recombines TRBV7-9 with TRBJ1-2, with D unclear. Looked up from germline, CDR1 is SEHNR and CDR2 is FQNEAQ (reference sequence). CDR3 length equals 15 residues. The ends were cut back, 5 bases at V and 4 bases at J, with 17 bases in the middle. DNA of the CDR3: TGTGCCAGCAGCCCGGTAGCCGGGAGAAGCTATGGCTACACCTTC. It encodes CASSPVAGRSYGYTF.

There are a few counts of this clonotype. The rearrangement joins TRBV10-3 to TRBJ2-7, with D perhaps matching TRBD1 or TRBD2 (7 bases each). The CDR3 runs 12 residues. Germline CDR1 reads ENHRY; CDR2 reads SYGVKD. The V end was cut by 10 bases, the J end by 4 bases, with 14 bases between. CDR3 sequence: CASQGGRYEQYF. Written as DNA, the CDR3 is TGTGCCAGCCAGGGGGGGAGGTACGAGCAGTACTTC.

Ten or more counts support this clonotype. V gene TRBV14 combines with J gene TRBJ2-1; tentative D call: TRBD2 (6 bases). The CDR3 extends over 16 amino acids. CDR1 is SGHDN, CDR2 FVKESK, per germline. Trimming removed 4 bases at V and 5 bases at J, with 18 bases between. CDR3 residues: CASSPEYGSLNNEQFF. The DNA of the CDR3 is TGTGCCAGCAGCCCCGAGTACGGGAGCTTGAACAATGAGCAGTTCTTC.

The chain's CDR3 is CASSQEGLAGLRYNEQFF. The CDR3 nucleotides are TGCGCCAGCAGCCAAGAGGGACTAGCGGGACTGAGGTACAATGAGCAGTTCTTC. The chain links TRBV4-1 to TRBJ2-1; 13 nucleotides line up with TRBD2. Germline-derived CDR1 and CDR2 are MGHRA and YSYEKL. The CDR3 loop spans 18 amino acids. V was pared by 0 bases and J by 4 bases, with 6 bases of the junction left unmatched.

At least ten counts were recorded for this clonotype. V gene TRBV27 combines with J gene TRBJ1-2; D is uncertain. This CDR3 has 13 residues. With 5 bases removed from V and 5 bases from J, the gap between germline ends came to 12 bases. Germline V gene data show CDR1 as MNHEY and CDR2 as SMNVEV (reference sequence). Here the CDR3 reads CASSLAPYYGYTF. CDR3 DNA: TGTGCCAGCAGTCTAGCGCCCTATTATGGCTACACCTTC.

This clonotype came up many times. The rearrangement uses TRBV28 and TRBJ1-1; D might be TRBD1 (6 bases). The CDR3 length is 14 residues. Between the trimmed V and J ends, which lost 6 bases and 1 base, there was a span of 12 bases. Germline V gene sequence: CDR1 MDHEN, CDR2 SYDVKM. In DNA form, the CDR3 reads TGTGCCAGCAGCCGCGGGGGGGCGAACACTGAAGCTTTCTTT. It codes for CASSRGGANTEAFF.